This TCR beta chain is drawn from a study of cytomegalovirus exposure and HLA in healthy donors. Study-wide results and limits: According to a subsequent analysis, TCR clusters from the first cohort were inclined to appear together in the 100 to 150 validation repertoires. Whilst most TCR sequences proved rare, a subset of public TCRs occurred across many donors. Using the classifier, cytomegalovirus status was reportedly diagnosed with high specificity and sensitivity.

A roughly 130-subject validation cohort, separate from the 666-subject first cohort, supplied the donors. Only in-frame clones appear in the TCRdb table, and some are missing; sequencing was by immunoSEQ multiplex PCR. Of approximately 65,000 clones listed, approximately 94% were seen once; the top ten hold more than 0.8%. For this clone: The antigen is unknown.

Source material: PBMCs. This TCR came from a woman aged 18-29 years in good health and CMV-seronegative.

CDR3 nucleotides: TGTGCCAGCAGCTCGGGACTAGCGGGAGGGTACGAGCAGTACTTC. It translates to CASSSGLAGGYEQYF. This chain uses TRBV7-2 with TRBJ2-7; 16 bases align to TRBD2. The CDR3 has 15 amino acids. V gave up 4 bases and J gave up 4 bases; unmatched junction bases: 1. Germline V gives CDR1 SGHTA, CDR2 FQGNSA.